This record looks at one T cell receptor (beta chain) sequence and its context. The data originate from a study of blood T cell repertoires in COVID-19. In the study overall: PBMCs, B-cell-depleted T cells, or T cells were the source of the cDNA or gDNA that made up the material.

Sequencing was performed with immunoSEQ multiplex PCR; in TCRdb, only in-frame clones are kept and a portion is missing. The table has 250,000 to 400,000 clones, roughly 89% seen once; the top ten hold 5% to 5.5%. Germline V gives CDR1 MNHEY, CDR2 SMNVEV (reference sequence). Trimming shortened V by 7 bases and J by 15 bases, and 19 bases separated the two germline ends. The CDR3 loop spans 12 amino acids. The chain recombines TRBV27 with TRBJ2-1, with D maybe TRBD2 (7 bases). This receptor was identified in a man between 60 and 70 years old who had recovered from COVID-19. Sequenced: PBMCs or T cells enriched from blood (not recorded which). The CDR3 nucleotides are TGTGCCAGCAAAAACCCGCCGGGGGGCTGGTTCTTC. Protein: CASKNPPGGWFF.